The 11 T cell receptor beta chains below were found in one sample sequenced in a study of T-cell memory formation after mild COVID-19. Each CDR3 protein gets one entry after TCRdb re-called the 5' RACE reads with MiXCR. The data show some 350,000 distinct CDR3 sequences, 15% to 20% seen once. Sequenced sample: PBMCs or a T cell subset sorted from them (not recorded which). The receptors were gathered from a man aged 18 to 35 who had mild COVID-19 (a few samples of this study predate the infection). Cell type and time point are not known.

This chain joins TRBV18 and TRBJ2-3; D possibly corresponds to TRBD1 (5 bases). Germline V gene data show CDR1 as KGHSH and CDR2 as LQKENI. The CDR3 sequence is 14 residues long. V shed 7 bases and J shed 0 bases, with 11 bases lying between them. CDR3 in amino acids: CASLLQVSTDTQYF. DNA for the CDR3: TGTGCCAGCTTACTACAGGTTAGCACAGATACGCAGTATTTT.

The gene calls are TRBV7-9 and TRBJ1-2; no clear D. The length of the CDR3 is 11 residues. V was clipped by 5 bases and J by 8 bases, with 9 bases between them. Germline CDR1 reads SEHNR; CDR2 reads FQNEAQ (reference sequence). The CDR3 loop is CASSEVAGYTF. The CDR3 region has the DNA TGTGCCAGCAGCGAAGTAGCCGGCTACACCTTC.

V gene TRBV6-2 or TRBV6-3 combines with J gene TRBJ1-1, with 8 nucleotides matching TRBD1. The trim removed 3 bases at V and 4 bases at J, leaving 7 bases unmatched. Germline V gene lookup returns CDR1 MNHEY and CDR2 SVGEGT. There are 15 residues in the CDR3. The CDR3 sequence is CASSYLTGVRTEAFF. The CDR3 DNA sequence: TGTGCCAGCAGTTATCTGACAGGGGTCCGCACTGAAGCTTTCTTT.

This clonotype was found many times. The V gene is TRBV19, the J gene TRBJ2-5; D is unclear. CDR1 and CDR2 (germline): LNHDA, SQIVND (reference sequence). There are 13 residues in the CDR3. The V end lost 3 bases, the J end lost 5 bases, and 10 bases lay between the germline ends. The CDR3 reads CASSIGGIETQYF. CDR3 sequence (DNA): TGTGCCAGTAGTATTGGTGGGATTGAGACCCAGTACTTC.

This clonotype was recorded many times. V gene TRBV18 combines with J gene TRBJ2-4; D unresolved. The CDR3 contains 15 residues. The germline V gene encodes CDR1 KGHSH and CDR2 LQKENI. Trimming pared 0 bases from V and 1 base from J, leaving 7 bases between. The CDR3 coding sequence is TGTGCCAGCTCACCACCAGGGTTGGCCAAAAACATTCAGTACTTC. This gives the protein CASSPPGLAKNIQYF.

In its sample, this clonotype was seen many times. The chain employs TRBV12-3 or TRBV12-4 and TRBJ1-5; 9 bases agree with TRBD1. The CDR3 runs to 15 residues. V shed 4 bases, J shed 3 bases, and the junction held 4 bases outside the gene matches. The CDR3 loop reads CASSSGQGDNQPQHF. For the CDR3, the DNA is TGTGCCAGCAGTTCGGGACAGGGCGACAATCAGCCCCAGCATTTT.

This clonotype was picked up a small number of times. The rearrangement uses TRBV6-5 and TRBJ1-1; the D is unclear. Germline loops: CDR1 MNHEY, CDR2 SVGAGI. V gave up 2 bases and J gave up 5 bases, with 6 bases separating them. The CDR3 covers 12 residues. CDR3 nucleotides: TGTGCCAGCAGTTACCTAGGAACTGAAGCTTTCTTT. It is translated as CASSYLGTEAFF.

V and J are TRBV5-1 and TRBJ2-5, with a possible D match to TRBD1 (6 bases). Germline CDR1 SGHRS, CDR2 YFSETQ. V was cut by 7 bases and J by 5 bases, with 21 bases left in between. The CDR3 length is 15 residues. The CDR3 sequence is CASSHRDPPQETQYF. CDR3 bases: TGCGCCAGCTCCCACAGGGACCCCCCACAGGAGACCCAGTACTTC.

This clonotype was recorded a few times. CDR3 residues: CASSPPRVSGELFF. The CDR3 region has the DNA TGTGCCAGCAGCCCCCCTAGGGTCTCGGGGGAGCTGTTTTTT. This rearrangement joins TRBV6-2 or TRBV6-3 to TRBJ2-2; D gene ambiguous. This CDR3 spans 14 amino acids. The germline CDR1 and CDR2 sequences are MNHEY and SVGEGT. V was cut by 6 bases and J by 8 bases, with 16 bases left in between.

In this sample, this clonotype turned up a few times. The gene calls are TRBV10-3 and TRBJ2-5, with 9 bases identical to TRBD1. In germline, CDR1 is ENHRY, CDR2 SYGVKD. V lost 10 bases to trimming and J lost 2 bases; unmatched junction nucleotides: 2. This CDR3 is built from 12 residues. The CDR3 protein is CATGTGQETQYF. CDR3 in DNA: TGTGCCACCGGGACAGGGCAAGAGACCCAGTACTTC.

This sequence joins TRBV15 and TRBJ2-5, with a tentative D call TRBD1 (6 bases). V lost 3 bases and J 4 bases, leaving 9 bases between the germline ends. Germline assignment: CDR1 LNHNV and CDR2 YYDKDF (reference sequence). The CDR3 covers 13 residues. The CDR3 spells CATSSYRAETQYF. DNA for the CDR3: TGTGCCACCAGCAGTTACAGGGCAGAGACCCAGTACTTC.